This T cell receptor beta chain was profiled in a study of metastatic and nonmetastatic thyroid tumors (dated by TCRdb to 2019 to 2021). Background for the entire study: Repertoires were compared across peripheral blood and tumor or nodule tissue samples from malignant and benign thyroid patients. The study at large found these results: TCR beta diversity was reported as significantly higher in malignant tumors than in benign nodules, in both blood and tumor samples.

There are many counts of this clone. Its antigen is unknown. Per-base quality was not reported, and no clone a single base away is much larger than it. Including the terminal cysteine and phenylalanine, the CDR3 comprises 13 residues. CDR3 DNA only is kept here, 39 bases in frame from base 1. The V and J ends are trimmed by 1 base and 0 bases, leaving 6 bases between them. CDR1 is given as SQVTM and CDR2 as ANQGSEA, both from the germline V gene. Library method: PCR. Sequencing was performed on an Illumina HiSeq 4000. High-throughput sequencing was used to profile the TCR beta-chain CDR3 region of each patient. Per the authors' processing: A classifier to discriminate distant-metastatic papillary thyroid cancer patients was built from CDR3 differences across clinicopathological groups. The Shannon index was used to measure repertoire diversity, and the Morisita-Horn index was used to measure how similar tumor and blood repertoires were. TCRdb's own reprocessing of the public reads used fastp at Q25 and MiXCR and kept productive beta chains. V and J calls and clone size were set by TCRdb, not the authors. The sample contains 14,000 or so clones, just under 35% of them found a single time. Of the sample, 8% to 13% falls within the top ten clones.

No patient had received any treatment before thyroid surgery. Patient clinical samples collected from the early 2010s to the late 2010s were retrospectively analysed using T-cell receptor beta sequencing. Specimen: tumor tissue. The chain was built from TRBV29-1 and TRBJ1-1; 5 matching bases give a weak D call of TRBD1. The source of this sequence is a male donor with papillary thyroid cancer or a benign thyroid nodule (not recorded which). Some clones in this sample may be carry-over from other donors' samples. CDR3 reads: CSVEGRVNTEAFF. Read as DNA, the sequence is TGCAGCGTTGAAGGCAGGGTGAACACTGAAGCTTTCTTT.